The 16 T cell receptor beta chains below all came from one sample that was sequenced in a study of PD-1 blockade in classical Hodgkin lymphoma. Relapses following autologous stem cell transplantation were seen in all patients, with brentuximab vedotin exposure varying. Libraries were prepared by immunoSEQ multiplex PCR; TCRdb keeps only in-frame clonotypes and omits some of them. The sample holds approximately 52,000 clones, over 60% seen once. The sample was peripheral blood mononuclear cells (PBMCs), taken before the second cycle of nivolumab. These TCRs come from a human donor with classical Hodgkin lymphoma.

The genes are TRBV27 and TRBJ1-2; a weak D match, TRBD1 (6 bases). Germline CDR1 and CDR2: MNHEY and SMNVEV (reference sequence). CDR3 length: 15 amino acids. V gave up 7 bases and J gave up 4 bases, with 19 bases separating them. The CDR3 nucleotides are TGTGCCAGCACTCCTTCCCCTGACAGGTTCTATGGCTACACCTTC. Translated, it gives CASTPSPDRFYGYTF.

The chain is built from TRBV27 and TRBJ1-4; D is undetermined. The V gene's germline CDR1 is MNHEY and CDR2 SMNVEV (reference sequence). The CDR3 is 17 residues long. The V gene lost 5 bases and the J gene lost 1 base, with 17 bases spanning the gap. The CDR3 sequence: CASSMARWGETNEKLFF. In DNA form, the CDR3 reads TGTGCCAGCAGTATGGCCCGGTGGGGAGAAACTAATGAAAAACTGTTTTTT. The full variable domain, with the rest looked up from reference TRBV27 and TRBJ1-4, is EAQVTQNPRYLITVTGKKLTVTCSQNMNHEYMSWYRQDPGLGLRQIYYSMNVEVTDKGDVPEGYKVSRKEKRNFPLILESPSPNQTSLYFCASSMARWGETNEKLFFGSGTQLSVL.

The chain couples TRBV7-9 to TRBJ2-7; 11 nucleotides align to TRBD1. Germline-derived CDR1 and CDR2 are SEHNR and FQNEAQ (reference sequence). With V trimmed by 1 base and J by 3 bases, 8 bases remained unmatched. The CDR3 runs 17 residues. The CDR3 nucleotides read TGTGCCAGCAGCTTAGTGGGACAGGGGGTCGCAAGCTACGAGCAGTACTTC. This translates into CASSLVGQGVASYEQYF.

This clone was counted a single time. This chain joins TRBV14 and TRBJ2-7; D is possibly TRBD1 or TRBD2 (6 bases each). Between the trimmed V and J ends, which lost 0 bases and 2 bases, there was a span of 14 bases. CDR3 length: 16 residues. Germline V gene data show CDR1 as SGHDN and CDR2 as FVKESK. CDR3 coding DNA: TGTGCCAGCAGCCAAGATAGGGGGGCGCGGACCTACGAGCAGTACTTC. Protein product: CASSQDRGARTYEQYF.

This clone was seen a handful of times. This rearrangement joins TRBV5-1 to TRBJ2-3; D unclear. V was shortened by 4 bases and J by 6 bases, with 18 bases between the two germline ends. The CDR3 runs 15 residues. Germline loops: CDR1 SGHRS, CDR2 YFSETQ. In DNA form, the CDR3 reads TGCGCCAGCAGCCTACGGACCGCCGAGGCCGATACGCAGTATTTT. Its protein is CASSLRTAEADTQYF.

The chain has TRBV6-5 and TRBJ1-5; the match to TRBD1 covers 9 bases. This CDR3 region has 15 residues. With V trimmed by 6 bases and J by 2 bases, 5 bases remained unmatched. Germline V gives CDR1 MNHEY, CDR2 SVGAGI. The CDR3 nucleotides read TGTGCCAGCAGATGGACAGGGGAAGGCAATCAGCCCCAGCATTTT. Its protein product is CASRWTGEGNQPQHF.

V and J are TRBV7-9 and TRBJ1-2; D call uncertain. The CDR3 loop spans 12 amino acids. V shed 5 bases and J shed 14 bases, with 18 bases lying between them. Looked up from germline, CDR1 is SEHNR and CDR2 is FQNEAQ (reference sequence). The CDR3 here is CASSDIGPRMTF. CDR3 DNA sequence: TGTGCCAGCAGCGACATCGGACCGCGTATGACCTTC. The full variable domain, its missing parts supplied by reference TRBV7-9 and TRBJ1-2, is DTGVSQNPRHKITKRGQNVTFRCDPISEHNRLYWYRQTLGQGPEFLTYFQNEAQLEKSRLLSDRFSAERPKGSFSTLEIQRTEQGDSAMYLCASSDIGPRMTFGSGTRLTVV.

This clone has just one count. The gene calls are TRBV14 and TRBJ2-1; 9 positions agree with TRBD1. With 4 bases clipped from V and 9 bases from J, the junction kept 13 bases outside the gene matches. The CDR3 runs to 16 residues. Germline V gene lookup returns CDR1 SGHDN and CDR2 FVKESK. This chain's CDR3 is CASSLYRGLPLGEQFF. The CDR3 nucleotides are TGTGCCAGCAGCCTGTACAGGGGGCTCCCCTTAGGTGAGCAGTTCTTC.

A remark on this clone: Additional DNA sequences in this sample encode the identical CDR3. V and J are TRBV6-5 and TRBJ2-2, with TRBD1 as a possible D gene (6 bases). Germline CDR1 reads MNHEY; CDR2 reads SVGAGI. The CDR3 loop spans 14 amino acids. The germline V and J ends were trimmed by 6 bases and 2 bases, with 10 bases remaining between them. The CDR3 sequence is CASSSRGNTGELFF. CDR3 coding DNA: TGTGCCAGCAGCAGCAGGGGTAACACCGGGGAGCTGTTTTTT.

The rearrangement joins TRBV6-5 to TRBJ1-2, with 10 positions matching TRBD1. From germline, CDR1 is MNHEY and CDR2 SVGAGI. With 0 bases clipped from V and 6 bases from J, the junction kept 4 bases outside the gene matches. This CDR3 has 15 amino acids. Here the CDR3 DNA reads TGTGCCAGCAGTTACTCGATTGGGACAGGGGATGGCTACACCTTC. The encoded protein is CASSYSIGTGDGYTF.

The CDR3, as DNA: TGTGCCAGCAGCTTTATGACGGCTAACTATGGCTACACCTTC. It is translated as CASSFMTANYGYTF. This rearrangement joins TRBV5-5 to TRBJ1-2; the D is unclear. Germline assignment: CDR1 SGHKS and CDR2 YYEKEE (reference sequence). V lost 2 bases and J lost 0, with 8 bases in between. This CDR3 region has 14 residues.

J is TRBJ1-2 and V is TRBV4-1, with 8 nucleotides matching TRBD1. V shed 1 base and J 2 bases; nucleotides not matched to a gene: 9. The CDR3 length is 17 residues. Germline CDR1 is MGHRA and CDR2 is YSYEKL. The CDR3 region is CASSQVLGQGQNYGYTF. As DNA, the CDR3 is TGCGCCAGCAGCCAAGTGTTAGGACAGGGTCAAAACTATGGCTACACCTTC.

J is TRBJ1-2 and V is TRBV11-2; the match to TRBD1 covers 7 bases. CDR3 length equals 14 residues. J gave up 8 bases and V 5 bases, and 11 bases lay outside the gene matches. Per germline, CDR1 SGHAT and CDR2 FQNNGV. CDR3 loop: CASSQSGQWAGYTF. As DNA, the CDR3 is TGTGCCAGCAGCCAATCGGGACAGTGGGCGGGCTACACCTTC.

This clone was detected only a few times. This sequence joins TRBV4-1 and TRBJ2-7, with 8 bases lining up with TRBD1. The trim removed 2 bases at V and 6 bases at J, leaving 3 bases unmatched. The CDR3 is made up of 13 amino acids. Germline loops: CDR1 MGHRA, CDR2 YSYEKL. The CDR3 bases are TGCGCCAGCAGCCAACCAGGGGGCGGCGAGCAGTACTTC. Protein product: CASSQPGGGEQYF.

The chain employs TRBV5-4 and TRBJ2-7; D gene uncertain. CDR3 length: 14 residues. The germline V gene has CDR1 SGHNT and CDR2 YYREEE (reference sequence). The germline V and J ends were trimmed by 0 bases and 2 bases, with 9 bases remaining between them. As DNA, the CDR3 is TGTGCCAGCAGCTTGGACGTTGGTACCTACGAGCAGTACTTC. Translation gives CASSLDVGTYEQYF.

V usage is TRBV7-8 and J usage is TRBJ1-1; D uncertain. Per the germline V gene, CDR1 is SGHVS and CDR2 is FQNEAQ. The CDR3 totals 13 residues. The V end lost 7 bases, the J end lost 0 bases, and 9 bases lay between the germline ends. As DNA, the CDR3 is TGTGCCAGCATCGCTTACCTGAACACTGAAGCTTTCTTT. As protein: CASIAYLNTEAFF.